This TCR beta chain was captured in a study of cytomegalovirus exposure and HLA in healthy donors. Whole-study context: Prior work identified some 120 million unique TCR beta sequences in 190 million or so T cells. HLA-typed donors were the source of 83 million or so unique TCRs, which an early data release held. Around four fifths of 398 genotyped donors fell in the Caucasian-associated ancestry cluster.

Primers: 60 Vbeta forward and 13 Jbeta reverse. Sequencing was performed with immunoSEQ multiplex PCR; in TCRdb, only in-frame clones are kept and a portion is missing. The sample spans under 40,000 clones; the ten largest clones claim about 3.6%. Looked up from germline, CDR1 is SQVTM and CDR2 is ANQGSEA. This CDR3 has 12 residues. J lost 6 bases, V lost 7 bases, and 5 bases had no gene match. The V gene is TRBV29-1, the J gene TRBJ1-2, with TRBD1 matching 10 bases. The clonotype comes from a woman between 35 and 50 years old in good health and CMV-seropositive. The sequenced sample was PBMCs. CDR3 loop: CSAPGQGNGYTF. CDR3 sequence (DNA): TGCAGCGCCCCGGGACAGGGGAATGGCTACACCTTC.